This T cell receptor (beta chain) was obtained from a study of siplizumab effects on memory and regulatory T cells. General observations from the study: Assignment of a naive or memory phenotype failed for roughly 75-95% of the proliferating CD4+ or CD8+ clones. In unstimulated cells, naive T cells appeared more diverse than memory T cells and seemed major alloresponse contributors. Unstimulated subsets accounted for the mapping of only a minor share of the clones that were alloreactive.

This CDR3 is built from 17 residues. Germline V gene sequence: CDR1 KGHSH, CDR2 LQKENI. V trimming: 3 bases; J trimming: 4 bases; junction bases outside the gene matches: 12. As regards this clone: Its antigen is not identified.

Measured with immunoSEQ multiplex PCR; TCRdb has only the in-frame clones, and not every one. The sample contains approximately 100,000 clones, roughly 95% of which appear only once. Material: non-Treg CD4+ T cells sorted from blood. The sequence came from a human donor in good health. The V and J genes are TRBV18 and TRBJ2-5; 9 bases align to TRBD2. The CDR3 DNA is TGTGCCAGCTCACCGCTGCCGGCGGGGGGGCCGGGAGAGACCCAGTACTTC. It translates to CASSPLPAGGPGETQYF.